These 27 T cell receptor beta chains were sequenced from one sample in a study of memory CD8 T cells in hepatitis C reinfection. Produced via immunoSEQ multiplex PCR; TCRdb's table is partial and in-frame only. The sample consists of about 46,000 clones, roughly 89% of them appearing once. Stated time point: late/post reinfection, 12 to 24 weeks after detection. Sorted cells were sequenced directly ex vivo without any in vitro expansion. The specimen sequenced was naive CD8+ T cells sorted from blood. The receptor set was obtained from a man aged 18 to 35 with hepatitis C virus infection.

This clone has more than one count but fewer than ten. CDR3 DNA sequence: TGCGCCAGCAGCCGGACAGATCTTGCAACTAATGAAAAACTGTTTTTT. Its translation is CASSRTDLATNEKLFF. This chain joins TRBV4-1 and TRBJ1-4; tentatively, D is TRBD1 (6 bases). Trimming shortened V by 4 bases and J by 0 bases, and 12 bases separated the two germline ends. Germline V lookup: CDR1 MGHRA, CDR2 YSYEKL. The CDR3 extends over 16 amino acids.

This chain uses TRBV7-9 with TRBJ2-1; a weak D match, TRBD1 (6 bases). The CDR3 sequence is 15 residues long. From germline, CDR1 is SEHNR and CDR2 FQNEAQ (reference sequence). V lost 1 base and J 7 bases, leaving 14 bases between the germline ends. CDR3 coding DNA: TGTGCCAGCAGCTTAGGAGGGGGAAAATTTAATGAGCAGTTCTTC. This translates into CASSLGGGKFNEQFF.

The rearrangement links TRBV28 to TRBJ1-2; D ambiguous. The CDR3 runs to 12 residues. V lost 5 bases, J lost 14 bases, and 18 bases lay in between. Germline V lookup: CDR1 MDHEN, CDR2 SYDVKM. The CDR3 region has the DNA TGTGCCAGCAGTCCGACGACGGAGGAAGGGACCTTC. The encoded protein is CASSPTTEEGTF.

The CDR3 protein is CASSLVSGGYNEQFF. CDR3 DNA sequence: TGTGCCAGCAGCTTAGTTTCTGGCGGCTACAATGAGCAGTTCTTC. The chain joins TRBV7-9 to TRBJ2-1; D gene ambiguous. Deletions cut 1 base from V and 3 bases from J, with 10 bases between. CDR3 length: 15 residues. Germline V gives CDR1 SEHNR, CDR2 FQNEAQ (reference sequence).

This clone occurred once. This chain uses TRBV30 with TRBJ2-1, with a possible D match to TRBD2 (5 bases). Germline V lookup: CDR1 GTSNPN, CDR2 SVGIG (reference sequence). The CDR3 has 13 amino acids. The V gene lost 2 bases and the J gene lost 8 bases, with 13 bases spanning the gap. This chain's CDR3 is CAWSWSPGDEQFF. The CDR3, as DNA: TGTGCCTGGAGTTGGAGTCCCGGGGATGAGCAGTTCTTC. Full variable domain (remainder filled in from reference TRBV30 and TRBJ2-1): SQTIHQWPATLVQPVGSPLSLECTVEGTSNPNLYWYRQAAGRGLQLLFYSVGIGQISSEVPQNLSASRPQDRQFILSSKKLLLSDSGFYLCAWSWSPGDEQFFGPGTRLTVL.

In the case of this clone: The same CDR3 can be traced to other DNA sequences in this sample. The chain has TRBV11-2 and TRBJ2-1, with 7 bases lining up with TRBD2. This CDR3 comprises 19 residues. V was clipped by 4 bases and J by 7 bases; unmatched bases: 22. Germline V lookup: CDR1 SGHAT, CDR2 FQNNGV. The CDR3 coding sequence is TGTGCCAGCAGCTGGATACTTGACCGACTAGCTCGGGGAAATAATGAGCAGTTCTTC. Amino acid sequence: CASSWILDRLARGNNEQFF. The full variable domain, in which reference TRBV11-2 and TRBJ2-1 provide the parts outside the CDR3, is EAGVAQSPRYKIIEKRQSVAFWCNPISGHATLYWYQQILGQGPKLLIQFQNNGVVDDSQLPKDRFSAERLKGVDSTLKIQPAKLEDSAVYLCASSWILDRLARGNNEQFFGPGTRLTVL.

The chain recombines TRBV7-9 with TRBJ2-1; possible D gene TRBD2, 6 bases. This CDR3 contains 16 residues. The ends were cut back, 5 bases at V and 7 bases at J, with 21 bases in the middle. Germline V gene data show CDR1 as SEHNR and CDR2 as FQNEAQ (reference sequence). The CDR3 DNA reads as TGTGCCAGCAGCCACGGCCCGGACGGGAGTCGGAATGAGCAGTTCTTC. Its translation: CASSHGPDGSRNEQFF.

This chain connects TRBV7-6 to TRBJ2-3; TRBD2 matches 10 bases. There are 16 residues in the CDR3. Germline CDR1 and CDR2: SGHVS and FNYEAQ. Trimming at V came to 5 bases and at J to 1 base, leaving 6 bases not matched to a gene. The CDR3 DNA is TGTGCCAGCAGCAGTTCCCTAGCGGGAGGCACAGATACGCAGTATTTT. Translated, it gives CASSSSLAGGTDTQYF.

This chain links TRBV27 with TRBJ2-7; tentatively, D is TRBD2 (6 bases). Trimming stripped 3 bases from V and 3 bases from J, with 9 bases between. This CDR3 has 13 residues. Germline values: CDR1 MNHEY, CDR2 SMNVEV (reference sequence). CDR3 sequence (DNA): TGTGCCAGCAGTTTCGCGGGGAGCTACGAGCAGTACGTC. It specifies CASSFAGSYEQYV.

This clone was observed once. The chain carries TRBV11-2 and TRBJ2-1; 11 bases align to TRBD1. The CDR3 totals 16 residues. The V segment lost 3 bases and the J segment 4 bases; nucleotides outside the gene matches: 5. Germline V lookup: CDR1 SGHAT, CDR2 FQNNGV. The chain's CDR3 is CASSLPGTGGYNEQFF. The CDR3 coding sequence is TGTGCCAGCAGCTTGCCTGGGACAGGGGGATACAATGAGCAGTTCTTC.

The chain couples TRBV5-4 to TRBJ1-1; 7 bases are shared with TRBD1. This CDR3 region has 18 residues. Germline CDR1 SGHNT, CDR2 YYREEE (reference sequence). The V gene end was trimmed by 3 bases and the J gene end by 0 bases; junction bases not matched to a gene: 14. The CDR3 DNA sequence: TGTGCCAGCAGCTCCCCCCCAGGGGACAGTCGGCTGAACACTGAAGCTTTCTTT. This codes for CASSSPPGDSRLNTEAFF.

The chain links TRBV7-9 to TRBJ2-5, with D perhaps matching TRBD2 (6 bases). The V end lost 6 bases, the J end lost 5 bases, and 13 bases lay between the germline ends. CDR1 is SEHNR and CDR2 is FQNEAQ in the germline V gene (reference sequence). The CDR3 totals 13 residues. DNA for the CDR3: TGTGCCAGCAGGGGGGGACTCGGGGAGACCCAGTACTTC. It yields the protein CASRGGLGETQYF.

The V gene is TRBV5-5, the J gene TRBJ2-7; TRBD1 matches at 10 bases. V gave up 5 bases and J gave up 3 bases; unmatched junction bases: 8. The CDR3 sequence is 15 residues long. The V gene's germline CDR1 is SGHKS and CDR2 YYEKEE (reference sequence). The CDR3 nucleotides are TGTGCCAGCAGAGAGGAGACAGGGGGCTTCTACGAGCAGTACGTC. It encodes CASREETGGFYEQYV.

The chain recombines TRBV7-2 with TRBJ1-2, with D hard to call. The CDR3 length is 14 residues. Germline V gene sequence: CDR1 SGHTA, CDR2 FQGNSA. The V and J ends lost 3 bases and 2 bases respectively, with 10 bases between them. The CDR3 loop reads CASSFLPTNYGYTF. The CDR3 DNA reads TGTGCCAGCAGCTTCCTCCCCACAAACTATGGCTACACCTTC.

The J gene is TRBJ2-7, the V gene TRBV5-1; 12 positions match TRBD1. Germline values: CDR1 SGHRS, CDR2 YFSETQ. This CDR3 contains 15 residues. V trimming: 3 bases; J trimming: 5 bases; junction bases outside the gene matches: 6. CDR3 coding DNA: TGCGCCAGCAGCTCCGGGACAGGGGGCTTCCACGAGCAGTACGTC. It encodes CASSSGTGGFHEQYV.

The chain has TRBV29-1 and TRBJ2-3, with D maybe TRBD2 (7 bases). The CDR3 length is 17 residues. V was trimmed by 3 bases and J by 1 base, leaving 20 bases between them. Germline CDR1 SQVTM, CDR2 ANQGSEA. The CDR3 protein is CSVDGARGEGGTDTQYF. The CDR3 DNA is TGCAGCGTTGACGGGGCGAGGGGGGAGGGGGGCACAGATACGCAGTATTTT.

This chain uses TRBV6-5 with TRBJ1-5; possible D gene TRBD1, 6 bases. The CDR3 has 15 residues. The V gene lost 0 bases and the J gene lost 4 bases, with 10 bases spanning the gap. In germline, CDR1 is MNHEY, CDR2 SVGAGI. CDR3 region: CASSYSNQGNQPQHF. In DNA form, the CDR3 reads TGTGCCAGCAGTTACTCAAACCAGGGGAATCAGCCCCAGCATTTT.

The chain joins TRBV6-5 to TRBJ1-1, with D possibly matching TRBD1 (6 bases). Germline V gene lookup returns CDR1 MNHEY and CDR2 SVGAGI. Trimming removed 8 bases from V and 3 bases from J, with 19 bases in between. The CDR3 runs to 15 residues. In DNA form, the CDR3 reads TGTGCCAGCTCCCACCGGGGGGGGCCCGACACTGAAGCTTTCTTT. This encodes CASSHRGGPDTEAFF.

The CDR3 coding sequence is TGTGCCAGCAGCTTATATAGGGGGCAGGATACGCAGTATTTT. It specifies CASSLYRGQDTQYF. This chain uses TRBV7-9 with TRBJ2-3; 7 bases match TRBD1. Losses at the gene ends were 2 bases for V and 6 bases for J; bases not matched to a gene: 5. The germline CDR1 and CDR2 sequences are SEHNR and FQNEAQ (reference sequence). The CDR3 has 14 residues.

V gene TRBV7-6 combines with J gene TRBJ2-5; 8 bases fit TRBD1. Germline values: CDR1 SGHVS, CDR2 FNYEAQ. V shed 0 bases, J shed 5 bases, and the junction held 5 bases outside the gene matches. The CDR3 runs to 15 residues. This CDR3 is CASSLARTGSETQYF. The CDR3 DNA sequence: TGTGCCAGCAGCTTAGCCCGGACAGGGTCCGAGACCCAGTACTTC.

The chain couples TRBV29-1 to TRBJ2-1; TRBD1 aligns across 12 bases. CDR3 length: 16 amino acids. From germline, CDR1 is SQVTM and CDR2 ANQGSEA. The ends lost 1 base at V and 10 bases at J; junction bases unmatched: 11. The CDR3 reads CSVEADAGTGGNEQFF. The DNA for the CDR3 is TGCAGCGTTGAAGCGGACGCCGGGACAGGGGGCAACGAGCAGTTCTTC.

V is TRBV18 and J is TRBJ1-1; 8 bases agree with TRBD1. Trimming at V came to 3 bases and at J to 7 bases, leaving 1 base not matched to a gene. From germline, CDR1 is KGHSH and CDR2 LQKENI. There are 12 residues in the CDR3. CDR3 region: CASSPDRGEAFF. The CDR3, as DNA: TGTGCCAGCTCACCCGACAGGGGTGAAGCTTTCTTT.

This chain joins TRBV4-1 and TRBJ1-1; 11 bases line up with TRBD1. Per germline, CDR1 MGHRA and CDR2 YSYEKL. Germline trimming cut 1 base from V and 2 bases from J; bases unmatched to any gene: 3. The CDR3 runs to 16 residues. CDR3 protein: CASSQGGTGGNTEAFF. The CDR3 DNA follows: TGCGCCAGCAGCCAAGGTGGGACAGGGGGTAACACTGAAGCTTTCTTT.

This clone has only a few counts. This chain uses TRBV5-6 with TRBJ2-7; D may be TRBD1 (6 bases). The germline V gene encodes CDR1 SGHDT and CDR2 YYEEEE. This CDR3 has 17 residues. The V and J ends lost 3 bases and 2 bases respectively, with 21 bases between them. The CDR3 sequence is CASSSLLSEGVAYEQYF. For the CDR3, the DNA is TGTGCCAGCAGCTCCCTCCTTAGCGAGGGGGTAGCCTACGAGCAGTACTTC.

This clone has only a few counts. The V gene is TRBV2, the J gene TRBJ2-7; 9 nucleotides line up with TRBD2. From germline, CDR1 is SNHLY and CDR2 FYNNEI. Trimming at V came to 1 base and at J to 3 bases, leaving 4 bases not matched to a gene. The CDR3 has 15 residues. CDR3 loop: CASSEGTSEDYEQYF. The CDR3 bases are TGTGCCAGCAGTGAAGGGACTAGCGAGGACTACGAGCAGTACTTC.

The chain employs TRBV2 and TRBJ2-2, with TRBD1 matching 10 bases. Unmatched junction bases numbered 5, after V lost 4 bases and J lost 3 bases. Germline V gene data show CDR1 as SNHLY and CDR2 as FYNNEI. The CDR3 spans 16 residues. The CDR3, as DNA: TGTGCCAGCAGTGGAAGCGGGACAGGGGACACCGGGGAGCTGTTTTTT. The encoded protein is CASSGSGTGDTGELFF.

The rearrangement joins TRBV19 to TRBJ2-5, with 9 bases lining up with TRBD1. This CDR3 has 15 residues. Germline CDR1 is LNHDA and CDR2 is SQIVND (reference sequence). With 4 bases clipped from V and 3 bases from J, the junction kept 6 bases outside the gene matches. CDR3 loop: CASSSWTGAKETQYF. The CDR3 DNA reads TGTGCCAGTAGTAGTTGGACAGGGGCGAAAGAGACCCAGTACTTC.